What follows describes a single TCR beta chain. These data originate in a study of blood T cell repertoires in COVID-19. TCRdb's copy holds only in-frame clones and misses some; the assay was immunoSEQ multiplex PCR. The sample contains about 74,000 clones, around 90% of which appear only once. The junction had 13 bases not matched to a gene; V was cut back by 2 bases and J by 1 base. CDR1 is SGHRS and CDR2 is YFSETQ in the germline V gene. The CDR3 contains 18 residues. The chain employs TRBV5-1 and TRBJ1-1, with 8 bases fitting TRBD1. The TCR sequence derives from a woman of 80 years or more with active or convalescent COVID-19. The sample consisted of peripheral blood. CDR3 bases: TGCGCCAGCAGCTTTAGGGACAGGACTTTTGTGGCGAACACTGAAGCTTTCTTT. Protein product: CASSFRDRTFVANTEAFF.